Each of the 9 T cell receptor beta chains below was sequenced from the same sample in a study of T-cell reconstitution after alpha-beta-depleted transplantation in children. Preparation of the TCRbeta library used unique molecular identifiers. TCRdb fed the PCR reads into MiXCR, producing one record per CDR3 protein. The sample records about 77,000 distinct CDR3 sequences, 15% to 20% being singletons. Source: PBMCs, mostly from graft donor cells, taken 360 days after TCRalphabeta/CD19-depleted stem cell transplant. The receptors were gathered from a male patient aged 2-15 years who had a stem cell transplant for acute lymphoblastic leukemia, so the T cells may come from the graft donor.

This clonotype appeared a few times. The CDR3 protein is CASSHLEGGHHNEQFF. CDR3 in DNA: TGCGCCAGCAGCCACCTGGAAGGGGGGCACCACAATGAGCAGTTCTTC. The chain recombines TRBV4-1 with TRBJ2-1; D assignment may be TRBD1 or TRBD2 (6 bases each). V was trimmed by 3 bases and J by 5 bases, leaving 17 bases between them. The CDR3 has 16 residues. Germline V CDR1 and CDR2: MGHRA, YSYEKL.

This chain connects TRBV4-1 to TRBJ2-7; D possibly corresponds to TRBD2 (5 bases). The length of the CDR3 is 14 residues. Per germline, CDR1 MGHRA and CDR2 YSYEKL. V lost 4 bases and J lost 4, with 14 bases in between. The CDR3 coding sequence is TGCGCCAGCAGCCGCTCTAGCTCCCCTTACGAGCAGTACTTC. Translating it yields CASSRSSSPYEQYF.

The rearrangement uses TRBV20-1 and TRBJ2-1; 12 bases fit TRBD2. Germline trimming cut 4 bases from V and 4 bases from J; bases unmatched to any gene: 5. The CDR3 covers 15 residues. CDR1 is DFQATT, CDR2 SNEGSKA, per germline (reference sequence). The CDR3 region has the DNA TGCAGTGCTACTGAACTAGCGGGAGGTTACAATGAGCAGTTCTTC. Translating gives CSATELAGGYNEQFF.

This rearrangement joins TRBV12-3 or TRBV12-4 to TRBJ2-1; 9 bases map to TRBD2. This CDR3 region has 15 residues. Germline trimming cut 2 bases from V and 4 bases from J; bases unmatched to any gene: 3. CDR3 DNA: TGTGCCAGCAGTTTATTAGCGGGAGTATACAATGAGCAGTTCTTC. This sequence encodes CASSLLAGVYNEQFF.

The chain uses TRBV9 and TRBJ1-2, with 8 bases lining up with TRBD1. V lost 4 bases and J lost 4; bases outside the gene matches: 12. The CDR3 length is 16 residues. Germline loops: CDR1 SGDLS, CDR2 YYNGEE. The CDR3 DNA follows: TGTGCCAGCAGCCCTCTTGGCAGGGGGCTTAGCTATGGCTACACCTTC. This encodes CASSPLGRGLSYGYTF.

This clonotype was observed a few times. The chain uses TRBV27 and TRBJ2-2; D gene unclear. This CDR3 is built from 16 residues. Trimming shortened V by 7 bases and J by 9 bases, and 24 bases separated the two germline ends. The germline V gene encodes CDR1 MNHEY and CDR2 SMNVEV (reference sequence). In DNA form, the CDR3 reads TGTGCCAGCATGGGTCCGGATTCCGTCCAGACCCGGGAGCTGTTTTTT. Translated: CASMGPDSVQTRELFF.

This clonotype was observed at least ten times. The V call is TRBV5-6, the J call TRBJ1-2; 7 nucleotides match TRBD1. V trimming: 5 bases; J trimming: 4 bases; junction bases outside the gene matches: 5. CDR1 and CDR2 from the germline V gene are SGHDT and YYEEEE. This CDR3 has 13 residues. CDR3 loop: CASRRDSFYGYTF. As DNA, the CDR3 is TGTGCCAGCAGGCGGGACAGCTTCTATGGCTACACCTTC.

This clonotype was recorded a few times. The V call is TRBV19, the J call TRBJ2-4; D is uncertain. The CDR3 is 15 amino acids. CDR1 is LNHDA, CDR2 SQIVND, per germline (reference sequence). V was cut by 3 bases and J by 2 bases, with 11 bases left in between. CDR3 sequence reads: CASSMMGSTKNIQYF. CDR3 nucleotides: TGTGCCAGTAGTATGATGGGCTCGACCAAAAACATTCAGTACTTC.

This chain links TRBV5-1 with TRBJ2-7, with 7 bases that match TRBD1. Germline CDR1 reads SGHRS; CDR2 reads YFSETQ. V gave up 4 bases and J gave up 4 bases; unmatched junction bases: 11. CDR3 length: 15 amino acids. The CDR3 protein is CASSPWTGPLYEQYF. CDR3 in DNA: TGCGCCAGCAGCCCCTGGACAGGACCCCTATACGAGCAGTACTTC.